This TCR beta chain is drawn from a study of blood T cell repertoires in COVID-19. In the study overall: Specimens from acute and convalescent COVID-19 originated in the United States, Italy and Spain.

Trimming took 2 bases from V and 3 from J; bases not matched to a gene: 4. This CDR3 region has 14 residues. Per germline, CDR1 SGDLS and CDR2 YYNGEE. Sequencing was performed with immunoSEQ multiplex PCR; in TCRdb, only in-frame clones are kept and a portion is missing. The sample consists of some 97,000 clones, roughly 85% of them appearing once. Residents of about two dozen US areas, aged roughly 18 to 89 years, made up the participants. Two consecutive negative NP/OP PCR tests, clearance, or resolved symptoms defined Cohort 3 recovery. Specimen: PBMCs or T cells enriched from blood (not recorded which). The sequence was collected from a woman between 50 and 59 years old who had recovered from COVID-19. The chain is built from TRBV9 and TRBJ1-1; 7 bases line up with TRBD1. Here the CDR3 DNA reads TGTGCCAGCAGCGTCGACAGGGTAGACACTGAAGCTTTCTTT. Translation: CASSVDRVDTEAFF.